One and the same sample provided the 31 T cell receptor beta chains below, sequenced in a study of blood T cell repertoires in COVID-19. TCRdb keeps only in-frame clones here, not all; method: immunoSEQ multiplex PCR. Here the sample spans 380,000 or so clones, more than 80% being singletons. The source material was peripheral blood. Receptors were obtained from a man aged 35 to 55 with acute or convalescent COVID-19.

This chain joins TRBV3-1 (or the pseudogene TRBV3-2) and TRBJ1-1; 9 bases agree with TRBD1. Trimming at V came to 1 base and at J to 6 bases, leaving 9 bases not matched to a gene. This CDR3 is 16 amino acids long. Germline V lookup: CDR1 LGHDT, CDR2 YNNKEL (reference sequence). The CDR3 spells CASSQVSGQGSSEAFF. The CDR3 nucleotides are TGTGCCAGCAGCCAAGTATCGGGACAGGGATCATCTGAAGCTTTCTTT.

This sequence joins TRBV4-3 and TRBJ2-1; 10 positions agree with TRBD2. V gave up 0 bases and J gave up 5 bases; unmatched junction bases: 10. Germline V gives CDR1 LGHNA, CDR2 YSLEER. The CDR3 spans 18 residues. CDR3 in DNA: TGCGCCAGCAGCCAAGACAAGAAGCGGGGGGGCCTCCACAATGAGCAGTTCTTC. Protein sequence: CASSQDKKRGGLHNEQFF.

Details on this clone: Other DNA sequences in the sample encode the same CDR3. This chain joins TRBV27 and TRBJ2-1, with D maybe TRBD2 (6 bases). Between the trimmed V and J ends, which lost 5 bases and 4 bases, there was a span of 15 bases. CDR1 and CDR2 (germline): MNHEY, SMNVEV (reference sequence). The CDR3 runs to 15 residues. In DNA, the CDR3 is TGTGCCAGCAGTCTTAGCGGAGGTTCTTACAATGAGCAGTTCTTC. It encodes CASSLSGGSYNEQFF.

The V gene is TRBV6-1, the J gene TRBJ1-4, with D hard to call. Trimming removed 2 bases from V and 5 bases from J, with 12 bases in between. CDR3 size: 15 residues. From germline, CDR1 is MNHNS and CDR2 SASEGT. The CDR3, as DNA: TGTGCCAGCAGTGAAACCGGGTATTTGAATGAAAAACTGTTTTTT. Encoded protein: CASSETGYLNEKLFF.

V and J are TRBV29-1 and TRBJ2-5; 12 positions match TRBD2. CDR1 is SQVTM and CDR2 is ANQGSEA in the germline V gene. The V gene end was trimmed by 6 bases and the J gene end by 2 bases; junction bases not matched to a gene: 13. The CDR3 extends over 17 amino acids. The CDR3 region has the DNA TGCAGCGTGGCCGGGAACAAAGGACTAGCGGGGCAAGAGACCCAGTACTTC. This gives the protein CSVAGNKGLAGQETQYF.

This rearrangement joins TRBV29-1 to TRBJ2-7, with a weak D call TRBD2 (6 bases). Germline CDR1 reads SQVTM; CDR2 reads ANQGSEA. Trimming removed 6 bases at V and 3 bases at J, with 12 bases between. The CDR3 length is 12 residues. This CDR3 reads CSVGGTFYEQYF. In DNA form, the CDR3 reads TGCAGCGTGGGGGGAACTTTCTACGAGCAGTACTTC.

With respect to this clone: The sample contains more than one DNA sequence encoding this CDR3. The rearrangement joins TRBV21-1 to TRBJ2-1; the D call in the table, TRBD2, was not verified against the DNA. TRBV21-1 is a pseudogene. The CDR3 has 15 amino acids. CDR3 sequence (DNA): TGTGCCAGCAGCACGTTCTCGGGGGATATAAATGAGCAGTTCTTC. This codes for CASSTFSGDINEQFF.

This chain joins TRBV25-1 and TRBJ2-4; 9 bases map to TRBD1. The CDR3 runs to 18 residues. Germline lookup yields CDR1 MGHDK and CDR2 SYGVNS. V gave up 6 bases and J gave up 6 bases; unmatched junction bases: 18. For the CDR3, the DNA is TGTGCCAGCAGCCGATCCGGGACAGGGAGTTACGGCGGAAACATTCAGTACTTC. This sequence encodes CASSRSGTGSYGGNIQYF.

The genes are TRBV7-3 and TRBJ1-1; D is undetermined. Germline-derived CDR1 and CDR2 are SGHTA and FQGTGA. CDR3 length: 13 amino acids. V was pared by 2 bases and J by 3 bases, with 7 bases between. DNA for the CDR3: TGTGCCAGCAGCTTAGGGCCTTACACTGAAGCTTTCTTT. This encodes CASSLGPYTEAFF.

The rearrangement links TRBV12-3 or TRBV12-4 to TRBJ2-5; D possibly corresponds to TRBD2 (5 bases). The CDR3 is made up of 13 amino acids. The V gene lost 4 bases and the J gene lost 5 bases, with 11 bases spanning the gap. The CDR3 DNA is TGTGCCAGCAGTTGGGCGGGCAGGGAGACCCAGTACTTC. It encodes CASSWAGRETQYF.

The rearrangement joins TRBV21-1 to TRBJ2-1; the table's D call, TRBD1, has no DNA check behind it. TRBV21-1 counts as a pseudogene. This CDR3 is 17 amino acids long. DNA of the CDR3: TGTGCCAGCAGCAGAACCCACCGGGACAGGACCAACAATGAGCAGTTCTTC. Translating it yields CASSRTHRDRTNNEQFF.

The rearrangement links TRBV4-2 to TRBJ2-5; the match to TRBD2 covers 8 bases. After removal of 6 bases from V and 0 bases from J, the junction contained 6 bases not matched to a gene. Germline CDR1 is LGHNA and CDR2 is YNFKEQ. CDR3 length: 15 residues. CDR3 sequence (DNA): TGTGCCAGCAGTCTGACTAGCGCCCACCAAGAGACCCAGTACTTC. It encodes CASSLTSAHQETQYF.

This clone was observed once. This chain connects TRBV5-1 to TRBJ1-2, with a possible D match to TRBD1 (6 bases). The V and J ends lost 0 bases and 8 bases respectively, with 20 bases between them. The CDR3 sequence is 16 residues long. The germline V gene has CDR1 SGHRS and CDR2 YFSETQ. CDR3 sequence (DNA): TGCGCCAGCAGCTTGGCCGGGGACGCCCTAGGGGGAGGCTACACCTTC. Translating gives CASSLAGDALGGGYTF. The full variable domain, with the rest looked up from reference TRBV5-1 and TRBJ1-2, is KAGVTQTPRYLIKTRGQQVTLSCSPISGHRSVSWYQQTPGQGLQFLFEYFSETQRNKGNFPGRFSGRQFSNSRSEMNVSTLELGDSALYLCASSLAGDALGGGYTFGSGTRLTVV.

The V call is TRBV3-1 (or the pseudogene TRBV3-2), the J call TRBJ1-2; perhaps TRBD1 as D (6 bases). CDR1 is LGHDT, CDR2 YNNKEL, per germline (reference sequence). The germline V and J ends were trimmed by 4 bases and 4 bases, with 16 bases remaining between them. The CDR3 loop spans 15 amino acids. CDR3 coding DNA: TGTGCCAGCAGCCCAGGGGCCAGGGGCGGCTATGGCTACACCTTC. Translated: CASSPGARGGYGYTF.

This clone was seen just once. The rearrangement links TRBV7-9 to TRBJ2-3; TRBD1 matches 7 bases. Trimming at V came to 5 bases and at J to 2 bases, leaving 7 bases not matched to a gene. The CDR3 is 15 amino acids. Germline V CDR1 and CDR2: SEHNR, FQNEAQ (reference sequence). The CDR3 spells CASSRTGTDTDTQYF. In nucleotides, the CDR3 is TGTGCCAGCAGCCGGACCGGGACAGACACAGATACGCAGTATTTT. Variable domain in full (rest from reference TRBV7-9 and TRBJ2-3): DTGVSQNPRHKITKRGQNVTFRCDPISEHNRLYWYRQTLGQGPEFLTYFQNEAQLEKSRLLSDRFSAERPKGSFSTLEIQRTEQGDSAMYLCASSRTGTDTDTQYFGPGTRLTVL.

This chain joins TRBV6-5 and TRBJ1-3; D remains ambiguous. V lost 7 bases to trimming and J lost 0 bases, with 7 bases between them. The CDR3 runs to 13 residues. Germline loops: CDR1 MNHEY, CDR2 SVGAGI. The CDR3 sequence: CASIHSSGNTIYF. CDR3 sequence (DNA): TGTGCCAGCATCCATAGCTCTGGAAACACCATATATTTT.

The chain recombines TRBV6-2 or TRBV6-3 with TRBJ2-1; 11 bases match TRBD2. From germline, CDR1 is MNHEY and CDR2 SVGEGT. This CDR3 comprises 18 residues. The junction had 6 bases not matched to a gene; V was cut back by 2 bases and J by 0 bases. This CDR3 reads CASSYRLAGGSSYNEQFF. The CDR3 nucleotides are TGTGCCAGCAGTTACCGGCTAGCGGGGGGTAGCTCCTACAATGAGCAGTTCTTC.

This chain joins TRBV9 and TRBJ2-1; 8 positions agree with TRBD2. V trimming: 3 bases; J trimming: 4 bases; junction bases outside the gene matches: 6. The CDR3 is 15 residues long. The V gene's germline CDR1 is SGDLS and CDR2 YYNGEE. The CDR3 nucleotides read TGTGCCAGCAGCGGCAGTGAGCGGGAGTACAATGAGCAGTTCTTC. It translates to CASSGSEREYNEQFF.

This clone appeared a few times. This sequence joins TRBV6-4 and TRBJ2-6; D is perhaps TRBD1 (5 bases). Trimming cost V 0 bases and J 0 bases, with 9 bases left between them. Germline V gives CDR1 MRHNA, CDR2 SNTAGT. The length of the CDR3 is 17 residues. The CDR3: CASSDSPGSSGANVLTF. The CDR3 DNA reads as TGTGCCAGCAGTGACTCTCCAGGGTCCTCTGGGGCCAACGTCCTGACTTTC.

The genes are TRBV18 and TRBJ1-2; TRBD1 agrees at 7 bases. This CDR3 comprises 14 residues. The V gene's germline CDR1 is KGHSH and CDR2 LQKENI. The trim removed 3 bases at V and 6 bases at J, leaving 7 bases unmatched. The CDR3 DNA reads TGTGCCAGCTCACCTGGGACAGCTATTCATGGCTACACCTTC. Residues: CASSPGTAIHGYTF.

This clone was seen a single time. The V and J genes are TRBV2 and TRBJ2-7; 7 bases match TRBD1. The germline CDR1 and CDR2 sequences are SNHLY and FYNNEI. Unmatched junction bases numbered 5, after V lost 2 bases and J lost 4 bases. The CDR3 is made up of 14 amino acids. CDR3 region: CASSEKGARYEQYF. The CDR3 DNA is TGTGCCAGCAGTGAAAAGGGGGCGAGATACGAGCAGTACTTC.

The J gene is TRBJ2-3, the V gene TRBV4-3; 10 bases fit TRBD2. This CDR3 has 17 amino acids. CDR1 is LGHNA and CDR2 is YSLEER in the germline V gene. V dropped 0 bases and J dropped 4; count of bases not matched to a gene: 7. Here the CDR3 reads CASSQEEAGGRADTQYF. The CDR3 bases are TGCGCCAGCAGCCAAGAAGAAGCGGGGGGGCGGGCAGATACGCAGTATTTT.

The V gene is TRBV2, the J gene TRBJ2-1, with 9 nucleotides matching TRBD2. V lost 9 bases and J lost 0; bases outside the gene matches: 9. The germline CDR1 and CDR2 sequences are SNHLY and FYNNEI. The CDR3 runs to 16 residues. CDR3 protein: CARTSGDRRSYNEQFF. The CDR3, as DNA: TGTGCCAGGACTAGCGGAGACCGCCGCTCCTACAATGAGCAGTTCTTC.

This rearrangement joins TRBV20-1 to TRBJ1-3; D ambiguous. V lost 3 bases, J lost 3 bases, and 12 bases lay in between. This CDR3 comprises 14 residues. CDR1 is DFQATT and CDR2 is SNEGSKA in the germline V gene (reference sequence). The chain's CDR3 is CSASKSNSGNTIYF. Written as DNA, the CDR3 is TGCAGTGCTAGTAAAAGTAATAGTGGAAACACCATATATTTT.

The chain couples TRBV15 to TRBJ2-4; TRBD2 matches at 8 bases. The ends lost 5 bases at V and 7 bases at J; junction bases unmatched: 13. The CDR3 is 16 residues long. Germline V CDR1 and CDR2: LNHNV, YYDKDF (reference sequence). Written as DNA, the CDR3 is TGTGCCACCAGCGGCCGGGGGGCGGGGGGATTGAACATTCAGTACTTC. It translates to CATSGRGAGGLNIQYF.

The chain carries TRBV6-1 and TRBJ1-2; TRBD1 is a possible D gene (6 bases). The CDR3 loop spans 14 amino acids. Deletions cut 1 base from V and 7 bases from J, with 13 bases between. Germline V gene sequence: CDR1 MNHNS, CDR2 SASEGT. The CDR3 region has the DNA TGTGCCAGCAGTGAAGATGAGGGGGTTAGTGGCTACACCTTC. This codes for CASSEDEGVSGYTF.

The DNA of the CDR3 is TGTGCCAGCAGTCCAGCAAGGGGTTCGGGGGACGAGCAGTACTTC. As protein: CASSPARGSGDEQYF. The chain has TRBV2 and TRBJ2-7, with D maybe TRBD2 (6 bases). The CDR3 is 15 amino acids. The germline V gene encodes CDR1 SNHLY and CDR2 FYNNEI. The ends were cut back, 5 bases at V and 5 bases at J, with 19 bases in the middle.

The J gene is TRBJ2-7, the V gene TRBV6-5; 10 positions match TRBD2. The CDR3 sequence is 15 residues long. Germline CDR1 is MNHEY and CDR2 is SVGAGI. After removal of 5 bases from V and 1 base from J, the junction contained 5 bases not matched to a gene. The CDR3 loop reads CASSRGLAVSYEQYF. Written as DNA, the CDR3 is TGTGCCAGCAGTCGCGGACTAGCGGTTTCCTACGAGCAGTACTTC.

The CDR3 nucleotides read TGTGCCAGCCTGGGTCGGGACACTGAAGCTTTCTTT. Amino acids: CASLGRDTEAFF. V is TRBV7-9 and J is TRBJ1-1; the D is unclear. Trimming removed 8 bases at V and 3 bases at J, with 10 bases between. The germline V gene encodes CDR1 SEHNR and CDR2 FQNEAQ (reference sequence). The CDR3 covers 12 residues.

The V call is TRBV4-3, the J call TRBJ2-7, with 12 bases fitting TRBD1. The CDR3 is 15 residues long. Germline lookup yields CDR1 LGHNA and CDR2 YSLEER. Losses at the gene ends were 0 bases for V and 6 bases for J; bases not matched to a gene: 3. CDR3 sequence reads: CASSQDRDRGLEQYF. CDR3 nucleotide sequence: TGCGCCAGCAGCCAAGATCGGGACAGGGGGCTCGAGCAGTACTTC.

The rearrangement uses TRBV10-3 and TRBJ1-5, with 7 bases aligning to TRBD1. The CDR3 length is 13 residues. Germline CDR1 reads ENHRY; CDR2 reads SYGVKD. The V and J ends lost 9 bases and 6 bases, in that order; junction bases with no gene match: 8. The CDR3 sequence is CAISDRDAQPQHF. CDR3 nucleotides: TGTGCCATTTCCGACAGGGATGCTCAGCCCCAGCATTTT.